Reported below is one TCR beta chain. This entry belongs to a study of blood T cell repertoires in COVID-19. Overall study context: The United States, Italy and Spain supplied acute and convalescent COVID-19 samples. Sources were T cells, B-cell-depleted T cells, or PBMCs; the material itself was cDNA or gDNA.

The junction had 8 bases not matched to a gene; V was cut back by 3 bases and J by 2 bases. The CDR3 is 16 amino acids. Looked up from germline, CDR1 is SGDLS and CDR2 is YYNGEE. Method: immunoSEQ multiplex PCR; TCRdb's copy keeps in-frame clones and lacks some. The data contain about 92,000 clones, about nine tenths of them singletons. The rearrangement joins TRBV9 to TRBJ2-7; the match to TRBD2 covers 10 bases. The clonotype comes from a human donor with active COVID-19. The donor label of this sample is uncertain. Sequenced sample: peripheral blood. Here the CDR3 reads CASSASTLAGAYEQYF. The CDR3 nucleotides are TGTGCCAGCAGCGCCTCGACCCTAGCGGGGGCCTACGAGCAGTACTTC.